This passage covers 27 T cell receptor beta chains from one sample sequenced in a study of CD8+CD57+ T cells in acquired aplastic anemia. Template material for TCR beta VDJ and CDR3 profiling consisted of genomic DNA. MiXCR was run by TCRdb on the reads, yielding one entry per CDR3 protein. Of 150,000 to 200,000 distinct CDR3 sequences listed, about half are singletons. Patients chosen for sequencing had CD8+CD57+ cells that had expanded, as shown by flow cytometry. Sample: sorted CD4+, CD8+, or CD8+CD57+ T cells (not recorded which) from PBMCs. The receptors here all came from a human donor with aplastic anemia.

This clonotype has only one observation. DNA for the CDR3: TGTGCCAGCAGCCTCAGCGGGCTGAGCACAGATACGCAGTATTTT. This gives the protein CASSLSGLSTDTQYF. The gene calls are TRBV27 and TRBJ2-3; TRBD2 might be the D (6 bases). The ends were cut back, 6 bases at V and 0 bases at J, with 13 bases in the middle. The CDR3 is made up of 15 amino acids. Germline CDR1 MNHEY, CDR2 SMNVEV (reference sequence).

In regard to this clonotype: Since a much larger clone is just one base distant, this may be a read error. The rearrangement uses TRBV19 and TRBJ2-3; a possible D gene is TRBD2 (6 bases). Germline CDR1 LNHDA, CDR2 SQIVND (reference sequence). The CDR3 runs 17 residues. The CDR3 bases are TGTGCCAGTGGTATAATGAGGACTACTCCTAGCACAGATATGCAGTATTTT. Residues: CASGIMRTTPSTDMQYF.

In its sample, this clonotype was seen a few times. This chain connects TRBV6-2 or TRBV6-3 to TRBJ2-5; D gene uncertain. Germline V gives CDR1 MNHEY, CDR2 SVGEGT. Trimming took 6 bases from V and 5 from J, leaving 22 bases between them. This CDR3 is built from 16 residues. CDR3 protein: CASSPQALLGTETQYF. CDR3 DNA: TGTGCCAGCAGCCCTCAAGCTCTTCTTGGTACGGAGACCCAGTACTTC.

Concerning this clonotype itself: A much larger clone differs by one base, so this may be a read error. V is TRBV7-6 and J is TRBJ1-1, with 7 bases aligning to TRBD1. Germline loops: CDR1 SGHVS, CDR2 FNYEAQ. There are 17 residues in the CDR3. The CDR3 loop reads CTSSLTRQGVVNTEAFF. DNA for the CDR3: TGTACCAGCAGCTTAACTAGACAGGGAGTCGTGAACACTGAAGCTTTCTTT.

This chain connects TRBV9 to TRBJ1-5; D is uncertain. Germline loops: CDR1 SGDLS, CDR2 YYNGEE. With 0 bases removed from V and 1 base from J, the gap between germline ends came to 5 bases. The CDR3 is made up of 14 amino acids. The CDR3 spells CASSVGNSNQPQHF. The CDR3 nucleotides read TGTGCCAGCAGCGTAGGGAACAGCAATCAGCCCCAGCATTTT.

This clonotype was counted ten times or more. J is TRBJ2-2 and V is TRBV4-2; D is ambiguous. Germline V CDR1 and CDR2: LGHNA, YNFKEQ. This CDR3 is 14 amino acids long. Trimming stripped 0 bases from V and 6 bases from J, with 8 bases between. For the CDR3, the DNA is TGTGCCAGCAGCCAAGATCGAGGACCCGGGGAGCTGTTTTTT. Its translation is CASSQDRGPGELFF.

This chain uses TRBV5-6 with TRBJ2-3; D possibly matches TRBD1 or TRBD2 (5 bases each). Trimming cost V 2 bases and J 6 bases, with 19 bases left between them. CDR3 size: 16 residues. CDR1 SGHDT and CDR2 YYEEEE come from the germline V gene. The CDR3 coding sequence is TGTGCCAGCAGCTTAGAGGGACGGTCTATCACGGATACGCAGTATTTT. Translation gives CASSLEGRSITDTQYF.

This CDR3 reads CATSRDKGPNEKLFF. CDR3 coding DNA: TGTGCCACCAGCAGAGATAAGGGACCTAATGAAAAACTGTTTTTT. The V call is TRBV15, the J call TRBJ1-4; the D gene is possibly TRBD1 (5 bases). Between the trimmed V and J ends, which lost 0 bases and 3 bases, there was a span of 8 bases. Germline V lookup: CDR1 LNHNV, CDR2 YYDKDF (reference sequence). The CDR3 consists of 15 residues.

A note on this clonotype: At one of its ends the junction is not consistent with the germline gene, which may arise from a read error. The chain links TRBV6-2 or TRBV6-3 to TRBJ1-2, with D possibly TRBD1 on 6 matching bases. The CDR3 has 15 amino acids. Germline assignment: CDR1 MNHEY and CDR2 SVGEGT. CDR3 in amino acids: CASSRGSGAWYGYAF. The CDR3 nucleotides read TGTGCCAGCAGTCGGGGTTCAGGGGCATGGTATGGCTACGCCTTC.

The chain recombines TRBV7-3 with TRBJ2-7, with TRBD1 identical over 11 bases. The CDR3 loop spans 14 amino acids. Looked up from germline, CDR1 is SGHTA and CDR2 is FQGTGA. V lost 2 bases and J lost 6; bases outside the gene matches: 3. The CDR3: CASSLGDRGCEQYF. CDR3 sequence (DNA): TGTGCCAGCAGCTTAGGGGACAGGGGGTGCGAGCAGTACTTC.

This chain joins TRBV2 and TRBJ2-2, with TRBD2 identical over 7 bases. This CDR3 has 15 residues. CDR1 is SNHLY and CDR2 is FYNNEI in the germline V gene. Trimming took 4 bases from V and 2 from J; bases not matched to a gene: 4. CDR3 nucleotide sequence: TGTGCCAGCAGTGGGAGCGGGGAAAACACCGGGGAGCTGTTTTTT. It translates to CASSGSGENTGELFF.

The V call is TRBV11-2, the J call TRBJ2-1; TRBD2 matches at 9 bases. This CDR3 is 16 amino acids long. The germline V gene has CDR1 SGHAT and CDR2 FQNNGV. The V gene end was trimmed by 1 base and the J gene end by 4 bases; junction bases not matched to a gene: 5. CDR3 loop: CASSLGLAVKYNEQFF. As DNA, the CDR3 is TGTGCCAGCAGCTTAGGACTAGCGGTTAAATACAATGAGCAGTTCTTC.

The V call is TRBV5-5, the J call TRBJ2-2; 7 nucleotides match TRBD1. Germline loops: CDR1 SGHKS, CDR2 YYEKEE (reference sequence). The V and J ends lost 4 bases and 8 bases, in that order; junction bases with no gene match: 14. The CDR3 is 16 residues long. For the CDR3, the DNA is TGTGCCAGCAGCGCTCCGGGACAGCTTATTCCTGGGGAGCTGTTTTTT. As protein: CASSAPGQLIPGELFF.

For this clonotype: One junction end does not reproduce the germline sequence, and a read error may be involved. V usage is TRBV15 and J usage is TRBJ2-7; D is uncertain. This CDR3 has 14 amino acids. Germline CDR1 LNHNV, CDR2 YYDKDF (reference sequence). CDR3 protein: CATSRGGDSYEQYF. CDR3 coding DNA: TGTGCCACCAGCAGAGGAGGAGATTCCTACGAGCAGTACTTT. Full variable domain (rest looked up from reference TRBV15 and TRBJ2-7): DAMVIQNPRYQVTQFGKPVTLSCSQTLNHNVMYWYQQKSSQAPKLLFHYYDKDFNNEADTPDNFQSRRPNTSFCFLDIRSPGLGDTAMYLCATSRGGDSYEQYFGPGTRLTVT.

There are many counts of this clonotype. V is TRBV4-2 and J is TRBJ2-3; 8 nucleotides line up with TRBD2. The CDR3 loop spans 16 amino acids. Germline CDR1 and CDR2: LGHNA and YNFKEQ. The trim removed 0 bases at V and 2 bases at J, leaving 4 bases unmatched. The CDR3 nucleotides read TGTGCCAGCAGCCAAGAAGCTAGCGGGTACACAGATACGCAGTATTTT. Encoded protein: CASSQEASGYTDTQYF.

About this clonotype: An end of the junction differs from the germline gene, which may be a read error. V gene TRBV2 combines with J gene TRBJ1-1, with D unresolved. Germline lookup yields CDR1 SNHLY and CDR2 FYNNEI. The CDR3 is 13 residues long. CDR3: CASSQFRNTEALF. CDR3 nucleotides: TGTGCCAGCAGTCAATTTCGGAACACTGAAGCTCTCTTT.

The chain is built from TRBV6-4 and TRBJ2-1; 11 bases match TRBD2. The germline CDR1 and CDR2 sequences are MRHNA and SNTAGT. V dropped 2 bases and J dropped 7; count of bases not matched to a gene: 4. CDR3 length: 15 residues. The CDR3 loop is CASSDTSGSSNEQFF. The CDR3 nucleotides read TGTGCCAGCAGTGACACTAGCGGGAGTTCTAATGAGCAGTTCTTC.

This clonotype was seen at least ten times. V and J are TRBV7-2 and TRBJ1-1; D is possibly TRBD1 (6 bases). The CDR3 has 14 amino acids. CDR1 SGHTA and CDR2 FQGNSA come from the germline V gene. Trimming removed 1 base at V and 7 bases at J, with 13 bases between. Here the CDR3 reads CASSLEGGRGEAFF. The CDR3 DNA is TGTGCCAGCAGCTTAGAGGGGGGACGGGGTGAAGCTTTCTTT.

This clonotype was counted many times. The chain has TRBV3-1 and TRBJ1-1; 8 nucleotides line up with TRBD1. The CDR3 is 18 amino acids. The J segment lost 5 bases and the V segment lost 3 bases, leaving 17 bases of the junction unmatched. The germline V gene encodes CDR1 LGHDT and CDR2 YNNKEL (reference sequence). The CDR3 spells CASSHTGGTGGYRTEAFF. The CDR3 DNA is TGTGCCAGCAGCCATACGGGAGGAACAGGGGGTTATCGTACTGAAGCTTTCTTT.

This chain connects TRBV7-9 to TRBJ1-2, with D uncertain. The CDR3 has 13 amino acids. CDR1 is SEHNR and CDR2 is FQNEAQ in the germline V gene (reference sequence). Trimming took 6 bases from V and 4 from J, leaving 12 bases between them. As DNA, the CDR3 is TGTGCCAGCAGTCAAGGACTGTTCTATGGCTACACCTTC. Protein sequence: CASSQGLFYGYTF.

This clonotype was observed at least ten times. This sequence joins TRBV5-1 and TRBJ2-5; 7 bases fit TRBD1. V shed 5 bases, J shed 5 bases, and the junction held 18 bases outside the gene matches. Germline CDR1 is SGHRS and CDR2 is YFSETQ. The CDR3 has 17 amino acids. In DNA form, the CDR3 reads TGCGCCAGCAGGGGGACAGTTCCCCTTTACGTGGTGGAGACCCAGTACTTC. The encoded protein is CASRGTVPLYVVETQYF.

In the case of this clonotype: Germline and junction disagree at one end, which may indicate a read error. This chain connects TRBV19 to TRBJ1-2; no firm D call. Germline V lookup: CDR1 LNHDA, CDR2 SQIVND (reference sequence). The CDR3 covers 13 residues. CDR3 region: CASSQDTGYGYTF. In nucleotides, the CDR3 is TGCGCCAGCAGCCAAGATACCGGTTATGGCTACACCTTC.

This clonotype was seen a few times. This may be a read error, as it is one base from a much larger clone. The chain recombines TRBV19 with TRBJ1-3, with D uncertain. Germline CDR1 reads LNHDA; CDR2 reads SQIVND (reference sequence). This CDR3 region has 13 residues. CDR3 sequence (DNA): TGTGCCAGTAAATTTAGCTCTGGAAACACCATGTATTTT. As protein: CASKFSSGNTMYF.

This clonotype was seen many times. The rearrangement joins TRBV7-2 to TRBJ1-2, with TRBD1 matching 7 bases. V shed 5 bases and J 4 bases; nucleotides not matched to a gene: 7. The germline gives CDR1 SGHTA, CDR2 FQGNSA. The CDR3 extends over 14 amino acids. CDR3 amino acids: CASSRQGGSYGYTF. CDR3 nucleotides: TGTGCCAGCAGCAGACAGGGAGGGTCCTATGGCTACACCTTC.

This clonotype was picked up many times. CDR3 sequence (DNA): TGCAGTGCTAGGAAAGAGACCCAGTACTTC. Translated: CSARKETQYF. The chain has TRBV20-1 and TRBJ2-5; D gene ambiguous. There are 10 residues in the CDR3. Trimming pared 3 bases from V and 3 bases from J, leaving 2 bases between. The germline gives CDR1 DFQATT, CDR2 SNEGSKA (reference sequence).

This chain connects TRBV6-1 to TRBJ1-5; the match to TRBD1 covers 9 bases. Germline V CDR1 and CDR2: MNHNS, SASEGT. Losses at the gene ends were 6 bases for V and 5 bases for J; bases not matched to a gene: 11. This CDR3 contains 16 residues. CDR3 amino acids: CASRPQQGAQDQPQHF. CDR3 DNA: TGTGCCAGCAGGCCACAACAGGGGGCGCAGGATCAGCCCCAGCATTTT.

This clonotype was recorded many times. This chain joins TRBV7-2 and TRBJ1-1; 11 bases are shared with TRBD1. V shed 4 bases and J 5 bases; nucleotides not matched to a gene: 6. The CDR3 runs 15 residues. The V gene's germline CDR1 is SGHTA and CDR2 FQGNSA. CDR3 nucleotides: TGTGCCAGCAGCTCCGGACAGGGGGCTGTTACTGAAGCTTTCTTT. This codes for CASSSGQGAVTEAFF.